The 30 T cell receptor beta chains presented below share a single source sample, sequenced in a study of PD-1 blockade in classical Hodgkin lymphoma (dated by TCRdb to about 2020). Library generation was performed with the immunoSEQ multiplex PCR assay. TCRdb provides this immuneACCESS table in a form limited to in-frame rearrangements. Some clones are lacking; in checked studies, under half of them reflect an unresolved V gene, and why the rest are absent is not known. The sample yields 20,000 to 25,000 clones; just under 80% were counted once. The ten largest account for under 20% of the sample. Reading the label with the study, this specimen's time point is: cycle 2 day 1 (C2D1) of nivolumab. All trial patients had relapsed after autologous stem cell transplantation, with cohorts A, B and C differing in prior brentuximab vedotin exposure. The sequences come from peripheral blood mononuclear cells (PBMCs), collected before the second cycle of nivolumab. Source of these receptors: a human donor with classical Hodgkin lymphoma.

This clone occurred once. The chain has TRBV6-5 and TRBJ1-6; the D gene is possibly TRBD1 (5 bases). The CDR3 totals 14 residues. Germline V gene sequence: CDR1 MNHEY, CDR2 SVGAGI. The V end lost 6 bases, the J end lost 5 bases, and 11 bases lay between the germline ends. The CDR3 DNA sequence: TGTGCCAGCAGGCGACAGCGAGATAATTCACCCCTCCACTTT. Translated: CASRRQRDNSPLHF.

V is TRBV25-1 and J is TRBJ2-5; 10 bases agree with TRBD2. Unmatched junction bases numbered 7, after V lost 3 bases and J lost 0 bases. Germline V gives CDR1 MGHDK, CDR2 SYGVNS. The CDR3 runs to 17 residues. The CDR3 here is CASSDLAGDPNQETQYF. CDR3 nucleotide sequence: TGTGCCAGCAGTGATCTAGCGGGGGACCCCAACCAAGAGACCCAGTACTTC.

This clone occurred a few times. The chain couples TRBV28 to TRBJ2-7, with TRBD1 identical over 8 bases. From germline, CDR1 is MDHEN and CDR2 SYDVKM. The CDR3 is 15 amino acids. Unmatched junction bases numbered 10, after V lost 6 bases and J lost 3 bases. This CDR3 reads CASSPPRGQGYEQYV. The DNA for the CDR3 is TGTGCCAGCAGCCCACCGAGAGGACAGGGCTACGAGCAGTACGTC.

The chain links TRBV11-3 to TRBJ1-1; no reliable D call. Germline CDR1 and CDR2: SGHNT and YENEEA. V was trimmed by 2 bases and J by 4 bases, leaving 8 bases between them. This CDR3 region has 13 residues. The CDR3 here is CASSLSSGTEAFF. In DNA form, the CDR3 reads TGTGCCAGCAGCTTAAGTTCCGGCACTGAAGCTTTCTTT.

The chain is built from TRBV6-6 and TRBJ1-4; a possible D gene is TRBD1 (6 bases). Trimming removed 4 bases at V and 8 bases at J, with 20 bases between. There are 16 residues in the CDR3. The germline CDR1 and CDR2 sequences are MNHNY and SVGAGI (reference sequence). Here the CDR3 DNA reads TGTGCCAGCAGTTTGGGGGAAGGGGGGCGTTGGGAAAAACTGTTTTTT. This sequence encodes CASSLGEGGRWEKLFF.

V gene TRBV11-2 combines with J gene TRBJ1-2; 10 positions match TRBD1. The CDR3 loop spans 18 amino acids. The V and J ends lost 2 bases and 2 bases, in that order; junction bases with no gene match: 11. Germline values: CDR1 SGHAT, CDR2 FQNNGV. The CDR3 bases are TGTGCCAGCAGCTTAAGTGACAGGGGGCCTTTTACGAACTATGGCTACACCTTC. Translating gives CASSLSDRGPFTNYGYTF.

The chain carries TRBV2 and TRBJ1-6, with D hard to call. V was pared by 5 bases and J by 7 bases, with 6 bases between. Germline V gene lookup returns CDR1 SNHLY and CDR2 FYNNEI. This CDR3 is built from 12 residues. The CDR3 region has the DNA TGTGCCAGCAGTAGTCGGAATTCACCCCTCCACTTT. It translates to CASSSRNSPLHF.

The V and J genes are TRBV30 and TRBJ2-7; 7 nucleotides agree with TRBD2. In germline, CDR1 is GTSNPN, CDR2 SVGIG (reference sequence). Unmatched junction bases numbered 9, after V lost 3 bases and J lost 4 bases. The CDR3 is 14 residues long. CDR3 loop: CAWRSREDIYEQYF. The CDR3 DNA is TGTGCCTGGAGGAGTCGGGAGGATATATACGAGCAGTACTTC.

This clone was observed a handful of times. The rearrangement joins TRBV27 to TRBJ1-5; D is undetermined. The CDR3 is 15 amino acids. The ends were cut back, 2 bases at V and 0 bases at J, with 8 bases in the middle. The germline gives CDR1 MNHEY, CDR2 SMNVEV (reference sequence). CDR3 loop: CASSLAEYSNQPQHF. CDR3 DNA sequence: TGTGCCAGCAGTTTAGCAGAGTATAGCAATCAGCCCCAGCATTTT.

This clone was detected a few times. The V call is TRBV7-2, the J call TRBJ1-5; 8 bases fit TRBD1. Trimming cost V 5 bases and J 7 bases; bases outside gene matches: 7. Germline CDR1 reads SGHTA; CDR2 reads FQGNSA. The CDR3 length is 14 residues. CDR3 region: CASSPDRGNQPQHF. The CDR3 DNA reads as TGTGCCAGCAGCCCCGACAGGGGTAACCAGCCCCAGCATTTT.

This CDR3 reads CASSLSGQGMTEAFF. The CDR3 coding sequence is TGTGCCAGTAGTCTCTCCGGACAGGGGATGACTGAAGCTTTCTTT. The chain employs TRBV19 and TRBJ1-1; TRBD1 matches 9 bases. From germline, CDR1 is LNHDA and CDR2 SQIVND (reference sequence). With V trimmed by 5 bases and J by 5 bases, 9 bases remained unmatched. The CDR3 is 15 residues long.

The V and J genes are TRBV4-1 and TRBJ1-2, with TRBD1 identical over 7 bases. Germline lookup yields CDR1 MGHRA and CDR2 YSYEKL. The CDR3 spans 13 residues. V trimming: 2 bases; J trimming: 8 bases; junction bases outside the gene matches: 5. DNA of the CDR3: TGCGCCAGCAGCCAAACAGGGGACCGAGGCTACACCTTC. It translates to CASSQTGDRGYTF.

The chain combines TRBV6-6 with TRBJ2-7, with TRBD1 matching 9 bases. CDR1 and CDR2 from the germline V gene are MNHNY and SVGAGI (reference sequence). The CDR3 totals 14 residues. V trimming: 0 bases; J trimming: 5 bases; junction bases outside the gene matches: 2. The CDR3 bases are TGTGCCAGCAGTTACTCGAGACAGGGGGACGAGCAGTACTTC. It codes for CASSYSRQGDEQYF.

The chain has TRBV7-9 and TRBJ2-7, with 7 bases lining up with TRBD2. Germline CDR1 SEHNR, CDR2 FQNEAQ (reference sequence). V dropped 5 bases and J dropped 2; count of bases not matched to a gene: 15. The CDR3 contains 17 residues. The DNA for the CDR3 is TGTGCCAGCAGCCCGGGGTCGCGGCGGGAGACCCCCTACGAGCAGTACTTC. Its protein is CASSPGSRRETPYEQYF.

CDR3 amino acids: CASSTTGGRETQYF. Here the CDR3 DNA reads TGTGCCAGTAGTACTACAGGGGGCCGGGAGACCCAGTACTTC. V and J are TRBV19 and TRBJ2-5; 9 bases are a match to TRBD1. CDR1 and CDR2 (germline): LNHDA, SQIVND (reference sequence). The V gene end was trimmed by 4 bases and the J gene end by 5 bases; junction bases not matched to a gene: 5. The CDR3 has 14 amino acids. The complete variable domain, with remaining parts taken from reference TRBV19 and TRBJ2-5, reads DGGITQSPKYLFRKEGQNVTLSCEQNLNHDAMYWYRQDPGQGLRLIYYSQIVNDFQKGDIAEGYSVSREKKESFPLTVTSAQKNPTAFYLCASSTTGGRETQYFGPGTRLLVL.

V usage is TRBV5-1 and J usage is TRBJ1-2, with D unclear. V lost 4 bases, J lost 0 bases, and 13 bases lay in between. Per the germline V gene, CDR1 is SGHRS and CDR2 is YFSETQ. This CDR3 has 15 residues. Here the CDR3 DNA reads TGCGCCAGCAGCGTAGGGAGGGATTCTAACTATGGCTACACCTTC. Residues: CASSVGRDSNYGYTF.

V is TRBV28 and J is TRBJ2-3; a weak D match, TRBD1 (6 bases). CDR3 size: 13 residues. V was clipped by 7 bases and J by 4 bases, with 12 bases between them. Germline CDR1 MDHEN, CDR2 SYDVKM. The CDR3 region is CASTLQGPDTQYF. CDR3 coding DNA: TGTGCCAGCACCTTACAGGGACCAGATACGCAGTATTTT. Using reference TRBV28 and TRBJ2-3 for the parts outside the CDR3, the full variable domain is DVKVTQSSRYLVKRTGEKVFLECVQDMDHENMFWYRQDPGLGLRLIYFSYDVKMKEKGDIPEGYSVSREKKERFSLILESASTNQTSMYLCASTLQGPDTQYFGPGTRLTVL.

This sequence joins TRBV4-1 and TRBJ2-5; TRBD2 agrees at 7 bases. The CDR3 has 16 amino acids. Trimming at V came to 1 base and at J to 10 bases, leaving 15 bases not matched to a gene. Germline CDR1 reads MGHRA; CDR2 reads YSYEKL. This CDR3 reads CASSQVLMGQGGDQYF. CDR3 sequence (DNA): TGCGCCAGCAGCCAAGTACTTATGGGGCAGGGAGGGGACCAGTACTTC.

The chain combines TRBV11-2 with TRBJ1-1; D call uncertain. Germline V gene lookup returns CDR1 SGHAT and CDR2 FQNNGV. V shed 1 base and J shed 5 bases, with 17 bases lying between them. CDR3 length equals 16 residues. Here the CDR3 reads CASSLAWGTQRTEAFF. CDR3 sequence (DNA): TGTGCCAGCAGCTTAGCCTGGGGTACCCAAAGGACTGAAGCTTTCTTT.

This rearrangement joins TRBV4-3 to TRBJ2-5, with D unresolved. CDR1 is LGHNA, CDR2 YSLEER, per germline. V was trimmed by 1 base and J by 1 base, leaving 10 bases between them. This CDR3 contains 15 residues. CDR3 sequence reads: CASSQASRTQETQYF. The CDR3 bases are TGCGCCAGCAGCCAAGCTTCGAGGACCCAAGAGACCCAGTACTTC.

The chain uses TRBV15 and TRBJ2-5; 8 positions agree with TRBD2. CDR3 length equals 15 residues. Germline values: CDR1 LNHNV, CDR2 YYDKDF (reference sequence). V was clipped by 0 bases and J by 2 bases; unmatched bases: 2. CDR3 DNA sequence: TGTGCCACCAGCAGAGACCGGGGGGGGCAAGAGACCCAGTACTTC. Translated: CATSRDRGGQETQYF.

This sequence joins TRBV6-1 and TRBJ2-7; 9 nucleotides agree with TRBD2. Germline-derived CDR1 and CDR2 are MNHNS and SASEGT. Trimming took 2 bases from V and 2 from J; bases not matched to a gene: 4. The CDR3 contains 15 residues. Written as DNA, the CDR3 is TGTGCCAGCAGTGAATCGCTAGCGGGGCCCTACGAGCAGTACGTC. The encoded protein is CASSESLAGPYEQYV.

The CDR3 DNA follows: TGTGCCAGCAATCCGTCGGGGGAACTCTATGGCTACACCTTC. Protein sequence: CASNPSGELYGYTF. V gene TRBV9 combines with J gene TRBJ1-2; D possibly corresponds to TRBD1 (5 bases). The CDR3 totals 14 residues. CDR1 is SGDLS, CDR2 YYNGEE, per germline. Trimming shortened V by 6 bases and J by 4 bases, and 16 bases separated the two germline ends.

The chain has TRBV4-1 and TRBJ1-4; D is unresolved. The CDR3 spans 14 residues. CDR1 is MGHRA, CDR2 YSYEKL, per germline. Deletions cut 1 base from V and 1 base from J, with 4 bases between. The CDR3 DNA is TGCGCCAGCAGCCAAGTCGGAACTAATGAAAAACTGTTTTTT. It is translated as CASSQVGTNEKLFF.

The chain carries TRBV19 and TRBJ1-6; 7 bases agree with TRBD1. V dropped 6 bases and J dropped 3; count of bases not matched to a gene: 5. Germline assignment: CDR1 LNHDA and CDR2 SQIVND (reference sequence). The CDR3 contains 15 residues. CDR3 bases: TGTGCCAGTAGCAAGACAGGGAGCTATAATTCACCCCTCCACTTT. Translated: CASSKTGSYNSPLHF.

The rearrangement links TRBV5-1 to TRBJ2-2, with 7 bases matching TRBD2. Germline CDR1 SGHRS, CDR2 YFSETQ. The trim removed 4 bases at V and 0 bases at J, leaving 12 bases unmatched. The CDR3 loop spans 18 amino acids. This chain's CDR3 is CASSPRRAGDANTGELFF. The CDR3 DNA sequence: TGCGCCAGCAGCCCGCGACGGGCGGGGGATGCGAACACCGGGGAGCTGTTTTTT.

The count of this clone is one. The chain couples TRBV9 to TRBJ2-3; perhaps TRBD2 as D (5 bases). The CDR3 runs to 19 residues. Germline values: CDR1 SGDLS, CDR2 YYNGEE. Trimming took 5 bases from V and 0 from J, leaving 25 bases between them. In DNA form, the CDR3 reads TGTGCCAGCAGTCATCCCCCCCTCTATTCGGGAATGAGCACAGATACGCAGTATTTT. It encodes CASSHPPLYSGMSTDTQYF. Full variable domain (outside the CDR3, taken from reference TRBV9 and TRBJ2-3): DSGVTQTPKHLITATGQRVTLRCSPRSGDLSVYWYQQSLDQGLQFLIQYYNGEERAKGNILERFSAQQFPDLHSELNLSSLELGDSALYFCASSHPPLYSGMSTDTQYFGPGTRLTVL.

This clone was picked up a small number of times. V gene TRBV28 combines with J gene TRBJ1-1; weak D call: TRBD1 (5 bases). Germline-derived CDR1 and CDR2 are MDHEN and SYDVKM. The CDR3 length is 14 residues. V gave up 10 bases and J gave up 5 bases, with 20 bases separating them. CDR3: CATLATRRGTEAFF. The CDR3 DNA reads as TGTGCCACCCTCGCGACCCGGCGGGGGACTGAAGCTTTCTTT.

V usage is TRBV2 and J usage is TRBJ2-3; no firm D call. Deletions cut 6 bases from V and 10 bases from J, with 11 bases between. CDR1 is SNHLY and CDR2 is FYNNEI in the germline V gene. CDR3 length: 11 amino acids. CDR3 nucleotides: TGTGCCAGCAGGGCTGTTATTGCGCAGTATTTT. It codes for CASRAVIAQYF. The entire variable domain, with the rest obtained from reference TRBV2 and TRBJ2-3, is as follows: EPEVTQTPSHQVTQMGQEVILRCVPISNHLYFYWYRQILGQKVEFLVSFYNNEISEKSEIFDDQFSVERPDGSNFTLKIRSTKLEDSAMYFCASRAVIAQYFGPGTRLTVL.

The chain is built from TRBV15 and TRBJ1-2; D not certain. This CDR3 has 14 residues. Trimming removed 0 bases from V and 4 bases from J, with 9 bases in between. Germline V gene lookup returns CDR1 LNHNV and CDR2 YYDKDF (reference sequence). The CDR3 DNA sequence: TGTGCCACCAGCAGAGATGAAGGGATCTATGGCTACACCTTC. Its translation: CATSRDEGIYGYTF.